The 22 T cell receptor beta chains in this list originate from one sample, sequenced in a study of cytotoxic CD8 clonotypes in ibrutinib-treated CLL. TCRdb's copy holds only in-frame clones and misses some; the assay was immunoSEQ multiplex PCR. Of about 7,600 clones listed, 70% to 85% are singletons. The input for sequencing was PBMCs, taken before ibrutinib treatment. These receptors came from a human donor with chronic lymphocytic leukemia.

The chain combines TRBV28 with TRBJ1-6; 9 bases are a match to TRBD1. The CDR3 consists of 18 residues. V lost 7 bases to trimming and J lost 0 bases; unmatched junction nucleotides: 10. CDR1 and CDR2 (germline): MDHEN, SYDVKM. The CDR3 region has the DNA TGTGCCAGCAATAAGGGGACAGGGCTTATCTCCTATAATTCACCCCTCCACTTT. Amino acids: CASNKGTGLISYNSPLHF.

The rearrangement joins TRBV4-2 to TRBJ1-4; D unresolved. This CDR3 has 16 residues. CDR1 LGHNA and CDR2 YNFKEQ come from the germline V gene. Trimming shortened V by 0 bases and J by 5 bases, and 13 bases separated the two germline ends. The CDR3: CASSQDGSRRNEKLFF. The CDR3 DNA reads as TGTGCCAGCAGCCAAGACGGGAGCCGGAGGAATGAAAAACTGTTTTTT.

The DNA of the CDR3 is TGTGCCAGCAGCGTAGAGGGGCTGGGAAGCTCTGGAAACACCATATATTTT. Amino acid sequence: CASSVEGLGSSGNTIYF. V usage is TRBV9 and J usage is TRBJ1-3; perhaps TRBD1 as D (5 bases). The V and J ends lost 0 bases and 0 bases respectively, with 13 bases between them. This CDR3 is 17 amino acids long. Germline assignment: CDR1 SGDLS and CDR2 YYNGEE.

The chain combines TRBV30 with TRBJ1-2; 9 bases fit TRBD1. Losses at the gene ends were 5 bases for V and 3 bases for J; bases not matched to a gene: 10. CDR3 size: 15 residues. Germline CDR1 is GTSNPN and CDR2 is SVGIG (reference sequence). CDR3 nucleotides: TGTGCCTGGTCCCGGGACAGGGCCTTGGACTATGGCTACACCTTC. It encodes CAWSRDRALDYGYTF.

J is TRBJ1-4 and V is TRBV5-1; D perhaps matches TRBD1 (6 bases). The CDR3 is 14 amino acids. Per germline, CDR1 SGHRS and CDR2 YFSETQ. V lost 4 bases and J lost 7, with 14 bases in between. The CDR3 loop reads CASSATGSGEKLFF. CDR3 nucleotide sequence: TGCGCCAGCAGCGCCACAGGGTCGGGTGAAAAACTGTTTTTT. Complete variable domain (other parts from reference TRBV5-1 and TRBJ1-4): KAGVTQTPRYLIKTRGQQVTLSCSPISGHRSVSWYQQTPGQGLQFLFEYFSETQRNKGNFPGRFSGRQFSNSRSEMNVSTLELGDSALYLCASSATGSGEKLFFGSGTQLSVL.

This clone was picked up one time. The rearrangement uses TRBV19 and TRBJ2-7; no reliable D call. The CDR3 consists of 14 residues. V was cut by 5 bases and J by 0 bases, with 11 bases left in between. Germline CDR1 is LNHDA and CDR2 is SQIVND (reference sequence). The chain's CDR3 is CASSRKINSYEQYF. The CDR3 DNA reads TGTGCCAGTAGTCGTAAGATCAACTCCTACGAGCAGTACTTC.

V and J are TRBV7-2 and TRBJ2-6, with a weak D call TRBD2 (6 bases). Germline assignment: CDR1 SGHTA and CDR2 FQGNSA. This CDR3 region has 15 residues. The V end lost 3 bases, the J end lost 4 bases, and 10 bases lay between the germline ends. CDR3 sequence reads: CASSLGGGGANVLTF. The CDR3 DNA reads as TGTGCCAGCAGCTTGGGGGGTGGAGGGGCCAACGTCCTGACTTTC. The whole variable domain, remainder taken from reference TRBV7-2 and TRBJ2-6, is GAGVSQSPSNKVTEKGKDVELRCDPISGHTALYWYRQSLGQGLEFLIYFQGNSAPDKSGLPSDRFSAERTGGSVSTLTIQRTQQEDSAVYLCASSLGGGGANVLTFGAGSRLTVL.

This chain connects TRBV7-2 to TRBJ2-3, with D tentatively TRBD2 (5 bases). Germline values: CDR1 SGHTA, CDR2 FQGNSA. The V gene lost 5 bases and the J gene lost 2 bases, with 14 bases spanning the gap. This CDR3 region has 15 residues. CDR3 amino acids: CASSPTRTPTDTQYF. CDR3 in DNA: TGTGCCAGCAGCCCAACTAGGACCCCCACAGATACGCAGTATTTT.

V is TRBV29-1 and J is TRBJ2-1, with D unresolved. This CDR3 contains 16 residues. Trimming removed 4 bases at V and 0 bases at J, with 16 bases between. The germline CDR1 and CDR2 sequences are SQVTM and ANQGSEA. The CDR3 sequence: CSVGPPATDSYNEQFF. DNA of the CDR3: TGCAGCGTTGGGCCTCCGGCAACCGACTCCTACAATGAGCAGTTCTTC.

The chain uses TRBV6-5 and TRBJ2-5; the D gene is possibly TRBD2 (6 bases). Trimming took 4 bases from V and 1 from J, leaving 10 bases between them. The CDR3 covers 14 residues. Germline V lookup: CDR1 MNHEY, CDR2 SVGAGI. The CDR3 region is CASSSHGGQETQYF. CDR3 bases: TGTGCCAGCAGTTCCCACGGGGGCCAAGAGACCCAGTACTTC.

V and J are TRBV6-5 and TRBJ2-5; D call uncertain. The CDR3 has 16 residues. Germline V gives CDR1 MNHEY, CDR2 SVGAGI. V was clipped by 0 bases and J by 1 base, with 12 bases between them. CDR3: CASSYSIRATQETQYF. As DNA, the CDR3 is TGTGCCAGCAGTTACTCGATAAGGGCCACCCAAGAGACCCAGTACTTC.

The V call is TRBV15, the J call TRBJ1-4; D uncertain. This CDR3 spans 15 amino acids. The ends were cut back, 2 bases at V and 3 bases at J, with 10 bases in the middle. Germline V lookup: CDR1 LNHNV, CDR2 YYDKDF (reference sequence). Here the CDR3 reads CATSRQTGANEKLFF. As DNA, the CDR3 is TGTGCCACCAGCAGACAAACCGGGGCTAATGAAAAACTGTTTTTT. Full variable domain (outside the CDR3, taken from reference TRBV15 and TRBJ1-4): DAMVIQNPRYQVTQFGKPVTLSCSQTLNHNVMYWYQQKSSQAPKLLFHYYDKDFNNEADTPDNFQSRRPNTSFCFLDIRSPGLGDTAMYLCATSRQTGANEKLFFGSGTQLSVL.

The count of this clone is one. The V gene is TRBV10-3, the J gene TRBJ2-5, with 11 nucleotides matching TRBD2. Germline V gene sequence: CDR1 ENHRY, CDR2 SYGVKD. V shed 4 bases, J shed 2 bases, and the junction held 6 bases outside the gene matches. The CDR3 runs 16 residues. CDR3 sequence: CAISGTLAGVQETQYF. CDR3 nucleotides: TGTGCCATCAGTGGAACACTAGCGGGGGTTCAAGAGACCCAGTACTTC.

The CDR3 reads CASSVRLAGGSTYTQYF. The CDR3 coding sequence is TGTGCCAGCAGCGTCCGACTAGCGGGAGGGTCAACTTATACGCAGTATTTT. J is TRBJ2-3 and V is TRBV7-8, with 14 bases aligning to TRBD2. V shed 5 bases, J shed 7 bases, and the junction held 11 bases outside the gene matches. The CDR3 contains 17 residues. Looked up from germline, CDR1 is SGHVS and CDR2 is FQNEAQ.

The CDR3 nucleotides read TGTGCCAGCAGCTGGACTAGCGGGAGCATAGTTTACGAGCAGTACTTC. Encoded protein: CASSWTSGSIVYEQYF. This chain connects TRBV7-2 to TRBJ2-7; 13 bases map to TRBD2. V dropped 4 bases and J dropped 4; count of bases not matched to a gene: 7. Germline V gives CDR1 SGHTA, CDR2 FQGNSA. The CDR3 runs to 16 residues.

The CDR3 reads CASSIGAVKGRLNTEAFF. The CDR3 DNA follows: TGTGCCAGTAGTATCGGAGCGGTGAAGGGGCGATTGAACACTGAAGCTTTCTTT. The chain has TRBV19 and TRBJ1-1; tentative D call: TRBD1 (5 bases). Trimming removed 3 bases from V and 0 bases from J, with 20 bases in between. Germline V CDR1 and CDR2: LNHDA, SQIVND (reference sequence). This CDR3 has 18 amino acids.

This chain uses TRBV5-6 with TRBJ2-7, with 9 bases aligning to TRBD1. Trimming took 2 bases from V and 5 from J; bases not matched to a gene: 5. Per the germline V gene, CDR1 is SGHDT and CDR2 is YYEEEE. The CDR3 is 14 residues long. The CDR3 bases are TGTGCCAGCAGCTTAACGGGACAGGGAAACGAGCAGTACTTC. Translating gives CASSLTGQGNEQYF.

The chain uses TRBV9 and TRBJ2-1, with 7 positions matching TRBD2. V lost 4 bases, J lost 0 bases, and 4 bases stayed unmatched. There are 15 residues in the CDR3. Germline V gene sequence: CDR1 SGDLS, CDR2 YYNGEE. The CDR3 bases are TGTGCCAGCAGCCCACTAGCGAGCTCCTACAATGAGCAGTTCTTC. This encodes CASSPLASSYNEQFF.

The genes are TRBV7-9 and TRBJ2-1; 8 nucleotides align to TRBD1. The trim removed 5 bases at V and 5 bases at J, leaving 14 bases unmatched. The CDR3 spans 17 residues. Germline V gene lookup returns CDR1 SEHNR and CDR2 FQNEAQ (reference sequence). CDR3 amino acids: CASSQWDRFLTDNEQFF. The CDR3 DNA sequence: TGTGCCAGCAGCCAGTGGGACAGGTTTTTAACGGACAATGAGCAGTTCTTC.

The V gene is TRBV7-8, the J gene TRBJ2-2; 12 nucleotides match TRBD1. The germline V gene has CDR1 SGHVS and CDR2 FQNEAQ. The length of the CDR3 is 18 residues. V trimming: 4 bases; J trimming: 4 bases; junction bases outside the gene matches: 10. CDR3 sequence (DNA): TGTGCCAGCAGCTCCCGGGACAGGGGGCTAATTGGCACCGGGGAGCTGTTTTTT. Amino acid sequence: CASSSRDRGLIGTGELFF.

The chain uses TRBV15 and TRBJ1-5, with D hard to call. Germline-derived CDR1 and CDR2 are LNHNV and YYDKDF (reference sequence). This CDR3 spans 14 amino acids. V was cut by 1 base and J by 4 bases, with 8 bases left in between. The CDR3 DNA reads as TGTGCCACCAGCAGAGGAACAGCAAATCAGCCCCAGCATTTT. Translation: CATSRGTANQPQHF.

V usage is TRBV5-5 and J usage is TRBJ1-1; D is unclear. The CDR3 runs 18 residues. V was trimmed by 4 bases and J by 4 bases, leaving 26 bases between them. Germline values: CDR1 SGHKS, CDR2 YYEKEE (reference sequence). In DNA form, the CDR3 reads TGTGCCAGCAGCCCGTATGGCGGCCGACGGAAGGGTGGCACTGAAGCTTTCTTT. Its protein product is CASSPYGGRRKGGTEAFF.